These T cell receptor beta chains were read from a single sample in a study of T cell responses to AZD1222 COVID-19 vaccine. Profiled with immunoSEQ multiplex PCR; TCRdb holds only in-frame clones, not every one. The top ten hold less than 5.5% of the sample, which has roughly 80,000 clones, about 93% seen once. The input for sequencing was peripheral blood, taken on day 0 of MenACWY control vaccination. These TCRs come from an adult in good health. Both conserved end residues are part of each CDR3. D genes are given only for firm matches. Clone size appears in some rows only: once, few, many, or a class for an expanded clone.

TRBJ2-6	TRBV6-1	TRBD1	NA	TGTGCCAGCAGTGAGGACAGGGGGGGCTCTGGGGCCAACGTCCTGACTTTC	CASSEDRGGSGANVLTF
TRBJ2-1	TRBV6-5	NA	NA	TGTGCCAGCAGTTATGCCACTAGGGCTGAGCAGTTCTTC	CASSYATRAEQFF
TRBJ2-2	TRBV9	TRBD2	NA	TGTGCCAGCAGCCCTCAGGGACTAGCTGGTCCTAGCGGGGAGCTGTTTTTT	CASSPQGLAGPSGELFF
TRBJ1-6	TRBV10-3	TRBD1	NA	TGTGCCATCAGTGTCACCGGGACAGGGGATTCACCCCTCCACTTT	CAISVTGTGDSPLHF
TRBJ1-6	TRBV25-1	NA	NA	TGTGCCAGCAGAGTCCCAGGGAGCTCCTATAATTCACCCCTCCACTTT	CASRVPGSSYNSPLHF
TRBJ1-1	TRBV6-1	NA	NA	TGTGCCAGCAGTGAACAAAGGGGCCTGAGCACTGAAGCTTTCTTT	CASSEQRGLSTEAFF
TRBJ1-2	TRBV6-6	NA	NA	TGTGCCAGCATTCCGGGGGGGGACTATGGCTACACCTTC	CASIPGGDYGYTF
TRBJ1-2	TRBV7-8	NA	NA	TGTGCCAGCAGCTTAGTGCCCAGCACCTATGGCTACACCTTC	CASSLVPSTYGYTF
TRBJ2-3	TRBV7-2	NA	NA	TGTGCCAGCAGCCGGCAGGGCACAGATACGCAGTATTTT	CASSRQGTDTQYF
TRBJ1-2	TRBV5-4	NA	NA	TGTGCCAGCGGGGAAGCTAACTATGGCTACACCTTC	CASGEANYGYTF
TRBJ2-3	TRBV7-3	NA	NA	TGTGCCAGCAGCCCCGGCGGTGCCACAGATACGCAGTATTTT	CASSPGGATDTQYF
TRBJ2-3	TRBV28	TRBD1	NA	TGTGCCAGCAGTCCGGACAGGGGAAGTGATACGCAGTATTTT	CASSPDRGSDTQYF
TRBJ1-1	TRBV5-4	NA	NA	TGTGCCAGCAGTCCGACGGTGACGAACACTGAAGCTTTCTTT	CASSPTVTNTEAFF
TRBJ1-2	TRBV6-5	NA	NA	TGTGCCAGCAGTTACTCTGGGGGGTTGAGCTATGGCTACACCTTC	CASSYSGGLSYGYTF
TRBJ1-3	TRBV3-1/TRBV3-2	NA	NA	TGTGCCAGCAGCCAAGGTGTAGGTGTCGAAGCCTTTACTGGAAACACCATATATTTT	CASSQGVGVEAFTGNTIYF
TRBJ1-5	TRBV5-1	NA	NA	TGCGCCAGCGCGACCAAGCCAGGGGACCAGCCCCAGCATTTT	CASATKPGDQPQHF
TRBJ2-6	TRBV20-1	NA	NA	TGCAGTGCTGGGATCGGGGGCCCTAGGGAGTTC	CSAGIGGPREF
TRBJ2-7	TRBV20-1	NA	NA	TGCAGTGGGCGAGCGGATTACGAGCAGTACTTC	CSGRADYEQYF
TRBJ1-1	TRBV15	NA	NA	TGTGCCACCAGCAGAGGGGGGAACACTGAAGCTTTCTTT	CATSRGGNTEAFF
TRBJ2-7	TRBV9	NA	NA	TGTGCCAGCAGCGTAGGCTCTAGCCTTGCCTACGAGCAGTACTTC	CASSVGSSLAYEQYF
TRBJ2-5	TRBV6-6	TRBD2	NA	TGTGCCAGCAGTGATAGCGGGGGTCAAGAGACCCAGTACTTC	CASSDSGGQETQYF
TRBJ2-7	TRBV2	TRBD1	NA	TGTGCCACCGCGGACCCGGGACAGGGTTACGAGCAGTACTTC	CATADPGQGYEQYF
TRBJ1-5	TRBV5-8	NA	NA	TGTGCCAGCAGCTCTCTCGGACACTCACTAGGGAATCAGCCCCAGCATTTT	CASSSLGHSLGNQPQHF
TRBJ2-2	TRBV19	NA	NA	TGTGCCATTGTCATAGAGAAAGCGGGGGAGCTGTTTTTT	CAIVIEKAGELFF
TRBJ2-2	TRBV28	TRBD2	NA	TGTGCCAGCAGTTCCTCTAATGGGGGGGACACCGGGGAGCTGTTTTTT	CASSSSNGGDTGELFF
TRBJ2-2	TRBV7-8	NA	NA	TGTGCCAGCAGCCCAATAGTGGGTTCCGGGGAGCTGTTTTTT	CASSPIVGSGELFF
TRBJ2-7	TRBV5-5	NA	NA	TGTGCCAGCAGCTTGACGACCTACGAGCAGTACTTC	CASSLTTYEQYF
TRBJ1-5	TRBV7-2	NA	NA	TGTGCCAGCAGCCGGGAATTCAATCAGCCCCAGCATTTT	CASSREFNQPQHF
TRBJ1-4	TRBV6-5	NA	NA	TGTGCCAGCAGTCGGGGCATTGGGTCCGAAAAACTGTTTTTT	CASSRGIGSEKLFF
TRBJ2-1	TRBV12-3/TRBV12-4	NA	NA	TGTGCCAGCACCCAACGAAGACACCGGCGGTTCTTC	CASTQRRHRRFF
TRBJ1-3	TRBV5-6	NA	NA	TGTGCCAGCAGCTTGGAGACCCGGAGGGGAAACACCATATATTTT	CASSLETRRGNTIYF
TRBJ2-2	TRBV7-2	TRBD2	NA	TGTGCCAGCAGCCCACGTTCGGGAGGGAGGGAAAGCGGGGAGCTGTTTTTT	CASSPRSGGRESGELFF
TRBJ2-3	TRBV7-9	TRBD1	NA	TGTGCCAGCAGCTTACCGACAGGGGCAGCAGATACGCAGTATTTT	CASSLPTGAADTQYF
TRBJ2-1	TRBV18	TRBD2	NA	TGTGCCAGCTCACCGCCTAGCGGGCGTTTATACAATGAGCAGTTCTTC	CASSPPSGRLYNEQFF
TRBJ2-2	TRBV7-2	NA	once	TGTGCCAGCAGCCCGTACGCCGGGGAGCTGTTTTTT	CASSPYAGELFF
TRBJ1-1	TRBV11-3	NA	NA	TGTGCCAGCAGCCCAGATTCGGGGAACACTGAAGCTTTCTTT	CASSPDSGNTEAFF
TRBJ2-1	TRBV10-2	TRBD2	NA	TGCGCCAGCGGGCCCACTAGCGGGAGAGGTGAGCAGTTCTTC	CASGPTSGRGEQFF
TRBJ2-7	TRBV6-1	NA	NA	TGTGCCAGCAGTGAAGGTCACGTTGGGCAACCCTACGAGCAGTACTTC	CASSEGHVGQPYEQYF
TRBJ2-1	TRBV3-1/TRBV3-2	NA	NA	TGTGCCAGCAGCCAAGATGGAAGGGCCGAGCAGTTCTTC	CASSQDGRAEQFF
TRBJ1-6	TRBV4-3	NA	NA	TGCGCCAGCAGCCAAGATGGCCTCAGCAATTCACCCCTCCACTTT	CASSQDGLSNSPLHF
TRBJ1-5	TRBV2	NA	NA	TGTGCCAGCAAGGACCAGACCCTTAGCAATCAGCCCCAGCATTTT	CASKDQTLSNQPQHF
TRBJ2-3	TRBV7-6	TRBD2	NA	TGTGCCAGCAGCTCCGCTGGGGGGGCGCAGTATTTT	CASSSAGGAQYF
TRBJ2-3	TRBV27	NA	NA	TGTGCCAGCACACCTACGGCGCTCGGGGATACGCAGTATTTT	CASTPTALGDTQYF
TRBJ2-7	TRBV27	TRBD2	NA	TGTGCCAGCAGCCGGACGGACGGGAGGGCTGGGAACGAGCAGTACTTC	CASSRTDGRAGNEQYF
TRBJ2-7	TRBV7-9	NA	once	TGTGCCAGCAGCTTAGGAGAGCGGAACGAGCAGTACTTC	CASSLGERNEQYF
TRBJ1-1	TRBV6-1	NA	NA	TGTGCCAGCAGTGAAGCGCTCGGAGGTAACACTGAAGCTTTCTTT	CASSEALGGNTEAFF
TRBJ1-3	TRBV7-6	NA	NA	TGTGCCAGCAGCCCCCAGGACGTCTTCTCTGGAAACACCATATATTTT	CASSPQDVFSGNTIYF
TRBJ2-2	TRBV6-4	NA	NA	TGTGCCAGCACCCCTGATGCGTCGGCCGGGGAGCTGTTTTTT	CASTPDASAGELFF
TRBJ2-7	TRBV7-9	NA	NA	TGTGCCAGCAGCCTACGGGGCGAGCAGTACTTC	CASSLRGEQYF
TRBJ2-3	TRBV9	TRBD2	NA	TGTGCCAGCAGCGTAGAGCTAGCGGGAGGGGCCACAGATACGCAGTATTTT	CASSVELAGGATDTQYF
TRBJ2-1	TRBV6-6	NA	NA	TGTGCCAGCATTCAGGGGAGCTCCTACAATGAGCAGTTCTTC	CASIQGSSYNEQFF
TRBJ1-1	TRBV2	NA	once	TGTGCCAGCTTGAGGGTTGAAGCTTTCTTT	CASLRVEAFF
TRBJ2-2	TRBV18	NA	NA	TGTGCCAGCTCACCAACCGGCAGGGGAGGAGGGAACACCGGGGAGCTGTTTTTT	CASSPTGRGGGNTGELFF
TRBJ2-7	TRBV7-9	TRBD2	NA	TGTGCCAGCAGCCGACCTAGCGGGAGCTCCTACGAGCAGTACTTC	CASSRPSGSSYEQYF
TRBJ1-1	TRBV3-1/TRBV3-2	NA	NA	TGTGCCAGCAGCCAAGTTTTTGGGAGAGCCACTGAAGCTTTCTTT	CASSQVFGRATEAFF